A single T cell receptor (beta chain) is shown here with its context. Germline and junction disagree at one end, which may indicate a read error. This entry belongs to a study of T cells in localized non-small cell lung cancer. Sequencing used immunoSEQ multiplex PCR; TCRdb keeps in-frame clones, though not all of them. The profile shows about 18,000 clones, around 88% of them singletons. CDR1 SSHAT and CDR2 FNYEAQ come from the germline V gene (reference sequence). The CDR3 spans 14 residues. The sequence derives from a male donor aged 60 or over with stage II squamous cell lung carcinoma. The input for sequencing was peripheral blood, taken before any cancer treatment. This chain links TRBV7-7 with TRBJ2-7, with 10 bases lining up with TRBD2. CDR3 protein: CASSPGLADYEQYF. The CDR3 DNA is TGTGCTAGCAGCCCAGGACTAGCGGACTACGAGCAGTACTTC.